This note documents a single TCR beta chain sequence. Primers: 60 Vbeta forward and 13 Jbeta reverse. Libraries were prepared by immunoSEQ multiplex PCR; TCRdb keeps only in-frame clonotypes and omits some of them. The sample lists roughly 150,000 clones; about 80% were seen once. Germline V gives CDR1 MGHRA, CDR2 YSYEKL. V was trimmed by 3 bases and J by 5 bases, leaving 14 bases between them. This CDR3 contains 16 residues. The data were obtained in a study of cytomegalovirus exposure and HLA in healthy donors. This clonotype was sampled from a middle-aged woman in good health and CMV-seronegative. What was sequenced was PBMCs. This chain links TRBV4-1 with TRBJ1-6, with D tentatively TRBD1 (5 bases). The CDR3 DNA reads TGCGCCAGCAGCCAGCCTCGACAAGGGGATAATTCACCCCTCCACTTT. As protein: CASSQPRQGDNSPLHF.